This is a list of T cell receptor beta chains from one sample in a study of blood T cells in healthy people across ages. One entry per CDR3 protein results from TCRdb running MiXCR on the 5' RACE reads. Among around 1,500,000 distinct CDR3 sequences listed, 28% were seen once. The sample comprised blood. The receptor set was obtained from a woman in her 30s in good health. The conserved cysteine and the conserved F or W are not part of the CDR3 here.

j_call cdr3_length v_call cdr3_aa
TRBJ1-2 10 TRBV9 ASTGAIYGYT
TRBJ1-4 13 TRBV12-3/TRBV12-4 ASTTRGVMGEKLF
TRBJ2-3 10 TRBV29-1 SVQGSTDTQY
TRBJ1-2 14 TRBV18 ASSPNPGQTIYGYT
TRBJ2-3 16 TRBV20-1 SARTPGTSGGPTDTQY
TRBJ2-3 14 TRBV5-1 ASSFGGARSTDTQY
TRBJ2-5 15 TRBV3-1 ASSPGTGDGVYNEQY
TRBJ2-1 12 TRBV5-1 ASSLRRGRNEQF
TRBJ2-3 14 TRBV7-6 ASSRDVRVPTDTQY
TRBJ2-5 14 TRBV12-3/TRBV12-4 ASNARGTLGQETQY